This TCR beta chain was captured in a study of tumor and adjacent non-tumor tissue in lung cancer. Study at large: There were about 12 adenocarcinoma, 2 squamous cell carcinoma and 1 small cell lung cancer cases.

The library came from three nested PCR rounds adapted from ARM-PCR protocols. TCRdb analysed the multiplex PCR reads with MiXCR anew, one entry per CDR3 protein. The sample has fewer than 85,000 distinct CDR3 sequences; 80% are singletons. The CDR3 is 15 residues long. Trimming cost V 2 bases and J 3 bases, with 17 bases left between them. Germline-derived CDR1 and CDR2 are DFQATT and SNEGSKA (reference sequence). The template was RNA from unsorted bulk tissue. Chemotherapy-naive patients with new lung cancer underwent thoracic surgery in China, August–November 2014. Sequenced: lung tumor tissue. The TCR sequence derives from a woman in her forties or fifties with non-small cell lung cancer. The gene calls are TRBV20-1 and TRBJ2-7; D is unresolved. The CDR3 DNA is TGCAGTGCTAGATCAATCGAGAGACCCAACTACGAGCAGTACTTC. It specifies CSARSIERPNYEQYF.